What follows are 20 T cell receptor beta chains derived from one specimen sequenced in a study of blood T cells in healthy people across ages. Using a J-beta primer mix together with a sample-barcoded 5' primer, a second PCR was run for about 6 to 11 cycles. One entry per CDR3 protein results from TCRdb running MiXCR on the 5' RACE reads. The table shows approximately 940,000 distinct CDR3 sequences, with about 48% occurring only once. The sample consisted of blood. The receptors were gathered from a man aged 25-40 years in good health.

This clonotype was detected only once. The rearrangement uses TRBV5-1 and TRBJ1-5; D is unresolved. V gave up 4 bases and J gave up 3 bases, with 11 bases separating them. This CDR3 region has 14 residues. Per germline, CDR1 SGHRS and CDR2 YFSETQ. CDR3 protein: CASSPLSPNQPQHF. In nucleotides, the CDR3 is TGCGCCAGCAGCCCCTTATCCCCCAATCAGCCCCAGCATTTT.

The chain links TRBV5-1 to TRBJ2-1, with D maybe TRBD1 (6 bases). V was shortened by 4 bases and J by 7 bases, with 15 bases between the two germline ends. The CDR3 has 14 residues. Germline CDR1 SGHRS, CDR2 YFSETQ. The CDR3 here is CASSLQGGMNEQFF. CDR3 DNA sequence: TGCGCCAGCAGCCTGCAAGGGGGAATGAATGAGCAGTTCTTC.

V usage is TRBV3-1 and J usage is TRBJ2-5, with a possible D match to TRBD2 (5 bases). V was shortened by 3 bases and J by 5 bases, with 10 bases between the two germline ends. Germline V gene data show CDR1 as LGHDT and CDR2 as YNNKEL (reference sequence). The length of the CDR3 is 13 residues. The CDR3 sequence is CASSQSPGETQYF. The CDR3 DNA is TGTGCCAGCAGCCAGTCCCCGGGGGAGACCCAGTACTTC.

This clonotype occurred a few times. This sequence joins TRBV9 and TRBJ2-3; 9 bases are shared with TRBD2. The CDR3 has 14 residues. V shed 4 bases, J shed 5 bases, and the junction held 5 bases outside the gene matches. CDR1 and CDR2 from the germline V gene are SGDLS and YYNGEE. CDR3 amino acids: CASSRGGARDTQYF. CDR3 bases: TGTGCCAGCAGCCGCGGGGGGGCGAGAGATACGCAGTATTTT.

The genes are TRBV10-3 and TRBJ2-5, with D perhaps TRBD1 (7 bases). The J call could be wrong; TRBJ2-7 is a better fit for the DNA end. Germline values: CDR1 ENHRY, CDR2 SYGVKD. This CDR3 comprises 15 residues. CDR3 sequence (DNA): TGTGCCATCACCTCGGGGGACAGAGGGAGCCACGAGCAGTACTTC. It translates to CAITSGDRGSHEQYF.

The V gene is TRBV6-6, the J gene TRBJ1-1, with D hard to call. Between the trimmed V and J ends, which lost 2 bases and 1 base, there was a span of 8 bases. Germline V gives CDR1 MNHNY, CDR2 SVGAGI (reference sequence). The CDR3 contains 14 residues. CDR3 protein: CASSYETPNTEAFF. Here the CDR3 DNA reads TGTGCCAGCAGTTACGAGACACCGAACACTGAAGCTTTCTTT.

In its sample, this clonotype was seen once. The CDR3 spells CASSPTGFPYGYTF. CDR3 DNA: TGCGCCAGCAGCCCAACAGGTTTCCCCTATGGCTACACCTTC. This chain uses TRBV5-1 with TRBJ1-2; D possibly corresponds to TRBD1 (5 bases). Germline V gives CDR1 SGHRS, CDR2 YFSETQ. The ends were cut back, 4 bases at V and 4 bases at J, with 14 bases in the middle. The CDR3 runs to 14 residues.

The chain links TRBV29-1 to TRBJ2-2; 7 bases line up with TRBD1. This CDR3 comprises 14 residues. V shed 1 base, J shed 5 bases, and the junction held 4 bases outside the gene matches. Germline CDR1 reads SQVTM; CDR2 reads ANQGSEA. CDR3 sequence (DNA): TGCAGCGTTGAAGGATTGGGACAGACCGGGGAGCTGTTTTTT. Protein: CSVEGLGQTGELFF.

The chain carries TRBV5-1 and TRBJ2-7; tentatively, D is TRBD2 (5 bases). The CDR3 covers 15 residues. Germline V gene data show CDR1 as SGHRS and CDR2 as YFSETQ. The germline V and J ends were trimmed by 0 bases and 3 bases, with 13 bases remaining between them. CDR3 sequence reads: CASSLGWLEVYEQYF. CDR3 bases: TGCGCCAGCAGCTTGGGGTGGTTGGAGGTCTACGAGCAGTACTTC.

Regarding this clonotype: The junction shows a germline mismatch at one end, possibly a read error. V usage is TRBV6-2 or TRBV6-3 and J usage is TRBJ1-6; D might be TRBD1 (5 bases). This CDR3 is built from 14 residues. Germline V gene sequence: CDR1 MNHEY, CDR2 SVGEGT. The CDR3 spells CASRGTENNSPPHF. Written as DNA, the CDR3 is TGTGCCAGCAGAGGGACCGAAAATAATTCACCCCCCCACTTT.

This chain links TRBV4-1 with TRBJ2-1, with D unresolved. Germline V CDR1 and CDR2: MGHRA, YSYEKL. The CDR3 is 17 residues long. The germline V and J ends were trimmed by 0 bases and 1 base, with 13 bases remaining between them. CDR3 sequence (DNA): TGCGCCAGCAGCCAAGACGTCTTGGGGTGGTCCTACAATGAGCAGTTCTTC. Its protein product is CASSQDVLGWSYNEQFF.

The chain employs TRBV7-9 and TRBJ2-1; D unresolved. This CDR3 has 16 amino acids. Germline V CDR1 and CDR2: SEHNR, FQNEAQ (reference sequence). V dropped 5 bases and J dropped 0 bases, with 14 bases sitting between them. CDR3 nucleotides: TGTGCCAGCAGCCCACGTGTGGCATCCTCCTACAATGAGCAGTTCTTC. Translating gives CASSPRVASSYNEQFF.

This chain joins TRBV5-1 and TRBJ2-5; D ambiguous. This CDR3 is built from 14 residues. The ends were cut back, 3 bases at V and 7 bases at J, with 16 bases in the middle. In germline, CDR1 is SGHRS, CDR2 YFSETQ. CDR3 sequence (DNA): TGCGCCAGCAGCTCGACGGACCTTTCGCGGACCCAGTACTTC. Amino acids: CASSSTDLSRTQYF.

V usage is TRBV12-3 or TRBV12-4 and J usage is TRBJ2-1; D tentatively reads TRBD1 or TRBD2 (6 bases each). CDR3 length: 13 amino acids. Trimming left V 10 bases short and J 10 bases short, with 20 bases between. The CDR3: CAIRSRGLREQFF. Here the CDR3 DNA reads TGTGCCATCCGTAGCCGGGGGCTCAGGGAGCAGTTCTTC.

The chain carries TRBV20-1 and TRBJ1-2; D perhaps matches TRBD1 (6 bases). CDR3 length equals 14 residues. V lost 3 bases and J lost 2, with 13 bases in between. The germline V gene has CDR1 DFQATT and CDR2 SNEGSKA (reference sequence). CDR3: CSASSHQGNYGYTF. The CDR3 nucleotides read TGCAGTGCTAGTAGTCACCAGGGGAACTATGGCTACACCTTC.

This clonotype has a single count. Germline is not matched at one junction end, which may reflect a read error. This chain connects TRBV7-7 to TRBJ2-7; TRBD1 matches at 8 bases. Germline V gives CDR1 SSHAT, CDR2 FNYEAQ (reference sequence). CDR3 length: 15 amino acids. The CDR3, as DNA: TGTGCTAGCAGCCTAGACAGGGGAGAGGGCTACGAGCAGTACTTC. Translation: CASSLDRGEGYEQYF.

The sample holds a few counts of this clonotype. The gene calls are TRBV30 and TRBJ1-4; D uncertain. The germline gives CDR1 GTSNPN, CDR2 SVGIG (reference sequence). CDR3 length: 12 amino acids. Between the trimmed V and J ends, which lost 2 bases and 8 bases, there was a span of 9 bases. The CDR3 DNA is TGTGCCTGGAGTTATTCCGGCGAAAAACTGTTTTTT. Its protein is CAWSYSGEKLFF.

V is TRBV11-2 and J is TRBJ2-1; D may be TRBD1 (6 bases). V dropped 6 bases and J dropped 5 bases, with 17 bases sitting between them. Germline CDR1 is SGHAT and CDR2 is FQNNGV. The CDR3 is 15 amino acids. CDR3 nucleotides: TGTGCCAGCAGTCTCCTTCAGACAGGAAACAATGAGCAGTTCTTC. Translating gives CASSLLQTGNNEQFF.

The rearrangement joins TRBV7-8 to TRBJ2-2; D unclear. The germline V gene encodes CDR1 SGHVS and CDR2 FQNEAQ. This CDR3 region has 10 residues. Trimming stripped 10 bases from V and 7 bases from J, with 7 bases between. The CDR3, as DNA: TGTGCCACGGCCTTCGGGGAGCTGTTTTTT. Protein product: CATAFGELFF.

This clonotype was counted a few times. The chain links TRBV20-1 to TRBJ2-4; D tentatively reads TRBD1 or TRBD2 (5 bases each). Germline V lookup: CDR1 DFQATT, CDR2 SNEGSKA (reference sequence). The CDR3 has 15 amino acids. V was pared by 5 bases and J by 13 bases, with 27 bases between. The CDR3 loop is CSARIIASEVGEQYF. The CDR3 DNA reads as TGCAGTGCTCGCATAATTGCCTCGGAGGTAGGGGAGCAGTACTTC.